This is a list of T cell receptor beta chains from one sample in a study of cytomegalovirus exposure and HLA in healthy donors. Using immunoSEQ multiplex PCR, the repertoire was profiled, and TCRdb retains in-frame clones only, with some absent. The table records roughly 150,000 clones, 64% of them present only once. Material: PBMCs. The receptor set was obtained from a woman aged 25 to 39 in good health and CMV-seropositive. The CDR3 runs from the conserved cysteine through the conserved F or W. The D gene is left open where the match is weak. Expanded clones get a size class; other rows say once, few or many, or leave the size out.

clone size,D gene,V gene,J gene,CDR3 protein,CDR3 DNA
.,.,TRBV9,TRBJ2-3,CASSVGQGGYSTDTQYF,TGTGCCAGCAGCGTAGGCCAGGGGGGATATTCGACAGATACGCAGTATTTT
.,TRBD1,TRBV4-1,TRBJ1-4,CASSRTGGEEKLFF,TGCGCCAGCAGTCGGACAGGGGGCGAGGAAAAACTGTTTTTT
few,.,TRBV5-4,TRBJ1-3,CASSSDTGLGNTIYF,TGTGCCAGCAGCTCCGATACAGGGCTCGGAAACACCATATATTTT
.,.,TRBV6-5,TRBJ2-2,CASSRQGIDAGELFF,TGTGCCAGCAGTAGGCAGGGGATAGACGCCGGGGAGCTGTTTTTT
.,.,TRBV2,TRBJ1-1,CASSDGGSMNTEAFF,TGTGCCAGCAGTGACGGGGGGTCTATGAACACTGAAGCTTTCTTT
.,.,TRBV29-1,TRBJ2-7,CSVGAGYEQYF,TGCAGCGTTGGCGCGGGCTACGAGCAGTACTTC
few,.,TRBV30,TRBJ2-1,CAWSGRGFSYNEQFF,TGTGCCTGGAGTGGTAGGGGGTTCTCCTACAATGAGCAGTTCTTC
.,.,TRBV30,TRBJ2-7,CAWSSYYEQYF,TGTGCCTGGAGTTCCTACTACGAGCAGTACTTC
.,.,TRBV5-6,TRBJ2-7,CASRGAVGTYEQYF,TGTGCCAGCAGGGGGGCGGTCGGAACCTACGAGCAGTACTTC
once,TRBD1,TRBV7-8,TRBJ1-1,CASSRGTGGGTTFF,TGTGCCAGCAGCCGAGGGACAGGGGGCGGGACGACTTTCTTT
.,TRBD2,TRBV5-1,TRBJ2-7,CASTGSGNSYEQYF,TGCGCCAGCACTGGTAGCGGGAATTCCTACGAGCAGTACTTC
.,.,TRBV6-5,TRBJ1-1,CASREGLNTEAFF,TGTGCCAGCAGAGAGGGTTTGAACACTGAAGCTTTCTTT